Below are 8 T cell receptor beta chains sequenced from a single sample in a study of blood T cell repertoires in COVID-19 (dated by TCRdb to about 2020). The library was built by means of the immunoSEQ multiplex PCR assay. The clones in this table, taken by TCRdb from immuneACCESS, are in-frame only. Not every clone is retained; where verified, under half of the shortfall comes from an unresolved V gene, and the cause of the rest is unknown. This sample has 250,000 to 400,000 clones in its table, and roughly 84% of those were observed once. The ten biggest clones cover 1% of the sample. Sequenced material: peripheral blood. The receptors stem from a man aged 50-60 years with active or convalescent COVID-19.

CDR3 sequence: CAISVQGESRETQYF. CDR3 bases: TGTGCCATCAGTGTACAGGGGGAGAGTAGGGAGACCCAGTACTTC. The rearrangement uses TRBV10-3 and TRBJ2-5; the match to TRBD1 covers 8 bases. The length of the CDR3 is 15 residues. The germline CDR1 and CDR2 sequences are ENHRY and SYGVKD. V was clipped by 4 bases and J by 5 bases; unmatched bases: 9.

The V gene is TRBV7-3, the J gene TRBJ2-1; D is perhaps TRBD1 (6 bases). This CDR3 has 15 residues. Germline lookup yields CDR1 SGHTA and CDR2 FQGTGA. V lost 5 bases and J 2 bases, leaving 13 bases between the germline ends. The CDR3 loop reads CASSLQGITYNEQFF. In DNA, the CDR3 is TGTGCCAGCAGCCTACAGGGTATTACCTACAATGAGCAGTTCTTC.

J is TRBJ1-6 and V is TRBV2; D uncertain. The length of the CDR3 is 12 residues. Germline loops: CDR1 SNHLY, CDR2 FYNNEI. V lost 6 bases and J 5 bases, leaving 5 bases between the germline ends. Here the CDR3 DNA reads TGTGCCAGCAGGGCCGATAATTCACCCCTCCACTTT. This translates into CASRADNSPLHF.

This clone was recorded only once. The chain has TRBV6-1 and TRBJ1-2, with D tentatively TRBD1 (5 bases). From germline, CDR1 is MNHNS and CDR2 SASEGT. Trimming took 3 bases from V and 4 from J, leaving 15 bases between them. The CDR3 runs to 15 residues. The DNA of the CDR3 is TGTGCCAGCAGTGAGACCTGGGGGGGGACCTATGGCTACACCTTC. Its protein is CASSETWGGTYGYTF.

This rearrangement joins TRBV18 to TRBJ2-7; tentative D call: TRBD2 (5 bases). The germline V gene has CDR1 KGHSH and CDR2 LQKENI. The CDR3 is made up of 13 amino acids. The V end lost 5 bases, the J end lost 2 bases, and 10 bases lay between the germline ends. The CDR3 DNA follows: TGTGCCAGCTCATCGGGGAATCCCTACGAGCAGTACTTC. Protein product: CASSSGNPYEQYF.

This clone was recorded once. The genes are TRBV3-1 (or the pseudogene TRBV3-2) and TRBJ1-3, with D uncertain. Trimming shortened V by 1 base and J by 2 bases, and 6 bases separated the two germline ends. The CDR3 sequence is 14 residues long. Germline values: CDR1 LGHDT, CDR2 YNNKEL (reference sequence). The chain's CDR3 is CASSQVGTGNTIYF. CDR3 nucleotide sequence: TGTGCCAGCAGCCAAGTGGGCACTGGAAACACCATATATTTT.

The chain links TRBV10-3 to TRBJ2-5, with 15 positions matching TRBD2. The length of the CDR3 is 17 residues. Germline lookup yields CDR1 ENHRY and CDR2 SYGVKD. Losses at the gene ends were 8 bases for V and 4 bases for J; bases not matched to a gene: 11. In DNA form, the CDR3 reads TGTGCCATCGGGGGGATGGGACTAGCGGGAGGTCGAGAGACCCAGTACTTC. Translation gives CAIGGMGLAGGRETQYF.

J is TRBJ1-1 and V is TRBV2; 7 bases fit TRBD1. Germline V gene lookup returns CDR1 SNHLY and CDR2 FYNNEI. The ends lost 5 bases at V and 1 base at J; junction bases unmatched: 4. The CDR3 has 14 amino acids. The CDR3, as DNA: TGTGCCAGCAGTTACGACAGGGCGAACACTGAAGCTTTCTTT. Its protein is CASSYDRANTEAFF.